The rows below give T cell receptor beta chains drawn from one sample of a study of metastatic and nonmetastatic thyroid tumors. TCRdb re-called the PCR reads through MiXCR. The sample carries under 50,000 clones, 22% recorded once. The sequenced material came from blood. These receptors came from a male donor with papillary thyroid cancer or a benign thyroid nodule (not recorded which). Some clones in this sample may be carry-over from other donors' samples. The CDR3 runs from the conserved cysteine through the conserved F or W. Each record gives: CDR3 length, V gene, D gene, J gene, clone size, CDR3 protein, CDR3 DNA. D genes are given only for firm matches. The size entry is marked missing in some rows and otherwise reads once, few, many or a size class.

15	TRBV28	NA	TRBJ2-1	few	CASRLGLAAYNEQFF	TGTGCCAGCAGGCTGGGATTAGCGGCTTACAACGAGCAGTTCTTC
15	TRBV28	NA	TRBJ2-7	many	CASSLSTEGTYEQYF	TGTGCCAGCAGTTTAAGTACGGAGGGAACCTACGAGCAGTACTTC
16	TRBV7-9	TRBD2	TRBJ2-7	many	CASSWPSGGLSYEQYF	TGTGCCAGCAGCTGGCCTAGCGGGGGACTCTCCTACGAGCAGTACTTC
15	TRBV10-1	TRBD1	TRBJ2-7	few	CASSAQTGRPYEQYF	TGCGCCAGCAGTGCCCAGACAGGGCGACCCTACGAGCAGTACTTC
17	TRBV6-6	NA	TRBJ1-6	medium-sized	CASSYSGRRALGSPLHF	TGTGCCAGCAGTTACTCGGGGCGGAGGGCCCTGGGTTCACCCCTCCACTTT
15	TRBV6-1	NA	TRBJ2-5	few	CASSDGGTPQETQYF	TGTGCCAGCAGTGATGGCGGAACGCCGCAAGAGACCCAGTACTTC
16	TRBV15	TRBD1	TRBJ2-1	many	CATSRGRTGIYNEQFF	TGTGCCACCAGCAGAGGACGGACAGGGATATACAATGAGCAGTTCTTC
20	TRBV12-3/TRBV12-4	NA	TRBJ2-7	NA	CASSLIGRGGLLRLRDEQYF	TGTGCCAGCAGTTTAATAGGCAGGGGCGGACTTCTACGGCTACGGGACGAGCAGTACTTC
13	TRBV5-6	NA	TRBJ1-1	NA	CASSKWTWPEAFF	TGTGCCAGCAGCAAATGGACATGGCCGGAGGCTTTCTTT
13	TRBV14	NA	TRBJ2-7	many	CASSQGPNYEQYF	TGTGCCAGCAGCCAAGGACCGAACTACGAGCAGTACTTC
14	TRBV7-9	NA	TRBJ2-7	many	CASSRSDRTYEQYF	TGTGCCAGCAGCCGTTCAGACAGAACCTACGAGCAGTACTTC
15	TRBV4-1	NA	TRBJ2-7	many	CASSQGDSVSYEQYF	TGCGCCAGCAGCCAAGGGGATAGCGTCTCCTACGAGCAGTACTTC
11	TRBV27	NA	TRBJ2-7	few	CASSSAYEQYF	TGTGCCAGCAGTTCCGCCTACGAGCAGTACTTC
11	TRBV30	NA	TRBJ1-1	many	CAWSLNTEAFF	TGTGCCTGGAGTCTGAACACTGAAGCTTTCTTT
15	TRBV11-1	TRBD2	TRBJ2-1	many	CASSPTSGTRDEQFF	TGTGCCAGCAGCCCGACTAGCGGGACTCGTGATGAGCAGTTCTTC
15	TRBV12-3/TRBV12-4	NA	TRBJ1-6	many	CASSGGGAVYSPLHF	TGTGCCAGCAGCGGAGGGGGGGCGGTTTATTCACCCCTCCACTTT
14	TRBV28	NA	TRBJ1-2	NA	CASSSIGGAKGYTF	TGTGCCAGCAGTTCAATAGGGGGGGCAAAAGGCTACACATTC
16	TRBV10-3	NA	TRBJ1-5	many	CAISESKDHSNQPQHF	TGTGCCATCAGTGAGTCGAAGGACCATAGCAATCAGCCCCAGCATTTT
13	TRBV6-1	NA	TRBJ1-1	many	CATQWTVNTEAFF	TGTGCCACCCAGTGGACGGTGAACACTGAAGCTTTCTTT
14	TRBV5-1	NA	TRBJ1-4	NA	CASSLDQSNEKLFF	TGCGCCAGCAGCTTGGACCAGTCTAATGAAAAACTGTTTTTT
15	TRBV20-1	TRBD1	TRBJ2-1	many	CSARKPRRGGGEQFF	TGCAGTGCCCGGAAGCCCAGGAGAGGGGGCGGTGAGCAGTTCTTC
16	TRBV20-1	NA	TRBJ2-7	many	CSARDQSGTGFYEQYF	TGCAGTGCTAGAGATCAGTCGGGTACTGGGTTCTACGAGCAGTACTTC
14	TRBV18	NA	TRBJ2-2	many	CASSPLSSTGELFF	TGTGCCAGCTCACCACTATCTAGTACCGGGGAGCTGTTTTTT
16	TRBV6-5	NA	TRBJ2-7	NA	CASSYSSRGPSYEQYF	TGTGCCAGCAGTTACTCTTCGAGAGGGCCCTCGTACGAGCAGTACTTC
13	TRBV6-1	NA	TRBJ2-2	few	CASSDLVRVELFF	TGTGCCAGCAGTGATCTGGTAAGGGTGGAGCTGTTTTTT
14	TRBV2	NA	TRBJ1-1	many	CASSERGRRTEAFF	TGTGCCAGCAGTGAAAGAGGGAGAAGGACTGAAGCTTTCTTT
17	TRBV5-6	TRBD1	TRBJ2-2	NA	CASTRKWTGLNTGELFF	TGTGCCAGCACCCGAAAATGGACAGGTTTGAACACCGGGGAGCTGTTTTTT
14	TRBV7-3	NA	TRBJ2-3	NA	CASSFNPGTDTQYF	TGTGCCAGCAGCTTCAACCCTGGCACAGATACGCAGTATTTT
14	TRBV4-1	NA	TRBJ2-2	few	CASSQDSGAGELFF	TGCGCCAGCAGCCAAGATAGTGGGGCCGGGGAGCTGTTTTTT
17	TRBV11-2	TRBD2	TRBJ2-7	NA	CASSPGRRAGVTHEQYF	TGTGCCAGCAGCCCAGGGAGGCGCGCGGGAGTCACTCACGAGCAGTACTTC
12	TRBV30	NA	TRBJ1-2	once	CAWSVVNYGYTF	TGTGCCTGGAGTGTTGTTAACTATGGCTACACCTTC
15	TRBV7-2	NA	TRBJ2-7	many	CASRTSRGSSYEQYF	TGTGCCAGCAGGACTTCGCGGGGTAGCTCCTACGAGCAGTACTTC
16	TRBV5-1	NA	TRBJ1-4	NA	CASSLGIGEWMVKLFF	TGCGCCAGCAGCTTGGGTATCGGGGAATGGATGGTAAAACTGTTTTTT
15	TRBV7-9	NA	TRBJ1-2	many	CASSLGVRDNYGYTF	TGTGCCAGCAGCTTAGGAGTCCGGGACAACTATGGCTACACCTTC
12	TRBV28	NA	TRBJ1-1	many	CASSPGTQEAFF	TGTGCCAGCAGTCCAGGGACACAAGAAGCTTTCTTT
15	TRBV18	NA	TRBJ2-3	NA	CASSQYSQKTDTQYF	TGTGCCAGCTCACAGTACAGTCAAAAAACAGATACGCAGTATTTT
14	TRBV20-1	TRBD1	TRBJ1-5	NA	CSATDRDVDQPQHF	TGCAGTGCCACGGACAGGGACGTAGACCAGCCCCAGCATTTT
14	TRBV5-6	NA	TRBJ2-7	NA	CASSSETTTYEQYF	TGTGCCAGCAGCTCGGAGACTACCACCTACGAGCAGTACTTC
15	TRBV18	NA	TRBJ2-3	few	CASSLPWRGRDTQYF	TGTGCCAGCTCACTCCCGTGGCGAGGGAGAGATACGCAGTATTTT
12	TRBV7-8	NA	TRBJ2-2	many	CASSYSPGELFF	TGTGCCAGCAGCTACAGCCCCGGGGAGCTGTTTTTT
15	TRBV27	NA	TRBJ1-3	many	CASREGAFSGNTIYF	TGTGCCAGCAGAGAGGGTGCCTTTTCTGGAAACACCATATATTTT
14	TRBV3-1	NA	TRBJ1-2	many	CASSLPDSPRGYTF	TGTGCCAGCAGCCTACCAGACTCCCCCCGTGGCTACACCTTC
19	TRBV9	TRBD2	TRBJ2-2	NA	CASSGGWASGRASTGELFF	TGTGCCAGCAGCGGAGGTTGGGCTAGCGGGAGGGCCTCAACCGGGGAGCTGTTTTTT
15	TRBV6-1	NA	TRBJ1-2	NA	CASSEWKGRNYGYTF	TGTGCCAGCAGTGAATGGAAGGGACGCAACTATGGCTACACCTTC
15	TRBV6-1	TRBD2	TRBJ2-3	many	CASSETSGGADTQYF	TGTGCCAGCAGTGAAACTAGCGGGGGGGCAGATACGCAGTATTTT
13	TRBV6-4	NA	TRBJ2-1	many	CASSETAADEQFF	TGTGCCAGCAGTGAAACGGCGGCAGATGAGCAGTTCTTC